This T cell receptor beta chain appears in the sequencing data of a study of T cell changes during pregnancy in multiple sclerosis (dated by TCRdb to between 2017 and 2020). Study-level background: Changes in the T cell repertoire over the course of pregnancy were examined in this study in women with multiple sclerosis.

This clone was detected once. The antigen this receptor binds is unknown. No per-base quality is available; no much larger clone lies one base away. Receptor libraries were prepared by the immunoSEQ multiplex PCR assay. The table comes from immuneACCESS by way of TCRdb, which keeps in-frame sequences with V and J called. Part of the clones is missing from these tables; in studies checked, under half for an unresolved V gene and the rest for unknown reasons. The sample table records 100,000 or so clones; 85% to 95% of these occur just once. The ten largest clones represent 0.99% of the sample. The germline V gene sets CDR1 to SGHTA and CDR2 to FQGNSA. Inclusive of the bounding cysteine and phenylalanine, the CDR3 is 14 residues long. The sequence is cut down to CDR3 DNA, 42 bases in frame from base 1. Relative to germline, V is missing 5 bases and J is missing 10 bases, with 7 bases of the junction outside any gene match.

The clonotype was recovered from a female donor with multiple sclerosis, enrolled in a pregnancy study. The chain is assembled from TRBV7-2 and TRBJ2-5, and 13 bases in between align with TRBD2. Sequenced material: peripheral blood, taken after pregnancy. The DNA is as follows: TGTGCCAGCAGCATCGGACTAGCGGGAGCAATCCAGTACTTC. This codes for CASSIGLAGAIQYF.